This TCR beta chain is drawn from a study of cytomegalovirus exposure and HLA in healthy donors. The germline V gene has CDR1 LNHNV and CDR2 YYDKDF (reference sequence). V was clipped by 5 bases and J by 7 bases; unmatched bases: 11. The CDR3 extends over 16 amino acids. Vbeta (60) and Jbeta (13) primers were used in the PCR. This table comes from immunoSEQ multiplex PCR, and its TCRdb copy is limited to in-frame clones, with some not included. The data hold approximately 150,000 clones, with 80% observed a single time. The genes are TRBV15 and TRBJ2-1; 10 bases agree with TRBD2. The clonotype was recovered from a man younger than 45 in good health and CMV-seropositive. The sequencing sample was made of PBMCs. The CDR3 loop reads CATSSPAASGRNEQFF. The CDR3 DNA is TGTGCCACCAGCTCCCCGGCGGCTAGCGGGAGAAATGAGCAGTTCTTC.